The rows below give T cell receptor beta chains drawn from one sample of a study of T cell changes during pregnancy in multiple sclerosis. Profiling relied on immunoSEQ multiplex PCR, and the TCRdb table lists in-frame clones only, not all of them. The sample has tens of thousands of clones; 92% are singletons. The sample consisted of peripheral blood, taken in the second trimester of pregnancy. The receptor source for this set is a female donor in good health, enrolled as a control in a pregnancy study. Each CDR3 is given with its conserved first and last residue. D genes are given only for firm matches. Rows give clone size only sometimes, using once, few, many, or a class for an expanded clone.

DNA | CDR3 | D | V | size | J
TGTGCCAGCAGCTTCGCGGGGGGGGCACAAGAGACCCAGTACTTC | CASSFAGGAQETQYF | TRBD2 | TRBV11-2 | . | TRBJ2-5
TGTGCCACCAGCAGAGGAGGGACAGGGTTGGCCGAGCAGTACTTC | CATSRGGTGLAEQYF | TRBD1 | TRBV15 | . | TRBJ2-7
TGTGCCAGGGAGACCACAGGGTTAGGTAACACCATATATTTT | CARETTGLGNTIYF | . | TRBV6-1 | . | TRBJ1-3
TGTGCCAGCAGCCCCGGACTAGCGGGGAACACAGATACGCAGTATTTT | CASSPGLAGNTDTQYF | TRBD2 | TRBV5-8 | . | TRBJ2-3
TGCGCCAGCAGCCCCGTGGGGGGGTTACAAGGAAACACCATATATTTT | CASSPVGGLQGNTIYF | . | TRBV4-3 | . | TRBJ1-3
TGTGCCAGTAGCACGGGACTAGCGGGGGGGCGTGAAGAGACCCAGTACTTC | CASSTGLAGGREETQYF | TRBD2 | TRBV19 | . | TRBJ2-5
TGTGCCAGCAGAGCCGACAGAAACTATGGCTACACCTTC | CASRADRNYGYTF | . | TRBV28 | . | TRBJ1-2
TGTGCCACAGAAAATAGCGGGGGGGCCCCAGATACGCAGTATTTT | CATENSGGAPDTQYF | TRBD2 | TRBV7-9 | . | TRBJ2-3
TGTGCCAGTACCCTGACTAGCGGAGAGTACAATGAGCAGTTCTTC | CASTLTSGEYNEQFF | TRBD2 | TRBV19 | . | TRBJ2-1
TGTGCCAGCAGCACTTCGGGCGGGTGGATTGGATACGAGCAGTACTTC | CASSTSGGWIGYEQYF | . | TRBV7-9 | . | TRBJ2-7
TGCGCCAGCAGCTTGCCCGGGACAGGGGGAATCGGGGAGCTGTTTTTT | CASSLPGTGGIGELFF | TRBD1 | TRBV5-1 | . | TRBJ2-2
TGTGCCAGCAGCCAAGATACGGGGGGGACCCAGTACTTC | CASSQDTGGTQYF | TRBD2 | TRBV4-2 | . | TRBJ2-5
TGCGCCAGCCGGGGAAAGCAAGAGACCCAGTACTTC | CASRGKQETQYF | . | TRBV5-1 | . | TRBJ2-5
TGCGCCAGCAGCCAAGTGCTCGGGGGAACGGACACTGAAGCTTTCTTT | CASSQVLGGTDTEAFF | . | TRBV4-1 | . | TRBJ1-1
TGTGCCAGCAAGGGACAACTTACCCAAGGCGAGCAGTTCTTC | CASKGQLTQGEQFF | . | TRBV27 | . | TRBJ2-1
TGTGCCAGCAGTTTCTTCCTGGGGGCGGCTAACTATGGCTACACCTTC | CASSFFLGAANYGYTF | . | TRBV28 | . | TRBJ1-2
TGTGCCAGCAGCCTACTCCCAGAGACCCAGTACTTC | CASSLLPETQYF | . | TRBV2 | . | TRBJ2-5
TGTGCCAGCGTCCAGGGTGTAGACGAGACCCAGTACTTC | CASVQGVDETQYF | . | TRBV6-1 | . | TRBJ2-5
TGTGCCAGCAACAGGGTCGACTCTGGAAACACCATATATTTT | CASNRVDSGNTIYF | . | TRBV19 | . | TRBJ1-3
TGTGCCACCAGCAGGCCGAAGGGGGGGCGATACAATGAGCAGTTCTTC | CATSRPKGGRYNEQFF | . | TRBV15 | . | TRBJ2-1
TGTGCCAGCGGAGTATTTAACACTGAAGCTTTCTTT | CASGVFNTEAFF | . | TRBV28 | . | TRBJ1-1
TGTGCCAGCAGTGATCGGACAGGGGGAGGAGATACGCAGTATTTT | CASSDRTGGGDTQYF | TRBD1 | TRBV6-1 | . | TRBJ2-3
TGCGCCAGCGGAGGCAGCACAGATACGCAGTATTTT | CASGGSTDTQYF | . | TRBV10-1 | . | TRBJ2-3
TGTGCCAGTAGGCCAGGAGGGAGGAGCACAGATACGCAGTATTTT | CASRPGGRSTDTQYF | . | TRBV19 | . | TRBJ2-3
TGTGCCAGCAGCTTAGCCCAGGGGGCGTCTAATGAGCAGTTCTTC | CASSLAQGASNEQFF | TRBD1 | TRBV7-2 | . | TRBJ2-1
TGTGCCAGCAGCTATCGGACAGGGGGAACCTACGAGCAGTACTTC | CASSYRTGGTYEQYF | TRBD1 | TRBV7-9 | . | TRBJ2-7
TGTGCCAGCTCACCAGGGTGGGCAGGGGAAAAGAACGAGCAGTACTTC | CASSPGWAGEKNEQYF | . | TRBV18 | . | TRBJ2-7
TGTGCCAGCAGGCGGGGACAGCCCTTGGGGAATGAGCAGTTCTTC | CASRRGQPLGNEQFF | . | TRBV6-5 | . | TRBJ2-1
TGTGCCAGCAGTGAACTTTTCAGGGTGGCAACTAATGAAAAACTGTTTTTT | CASSELFRVATNEKLFF | . | TRBV6-1 | . | TRBJ1-4
TGTGCCAGTGCCTCAGTTATCCAAGAGACCCAGTACTTC | CASASVIQETQYF | . | TRBV27 | . | TRBJ2-5
TGTGCCAGTAGTACCTCCGTATGGGGGGACACTGAAGCTTTCTTT | CASSTSVWGDTEAFF | . | TRBV19 | once | TRBJ1-1
TGTGCTAGCAGCTTGGCGGAGGCAGATACGCAGTATTTT | CASSLAEADTQYF | . | TRBV7-7 | . | TRBJ2-3
TGTGCCAGCAGCCGCCAGGGGATAAGCTCCTACGAGCAGTACTTC | CASSRQGISSYEQYF | . | TRBV7-2 | . | TRBJ2-7
TGCGCCAGCAGCCAACGAATTTTGGTCCGCGAGGAGACCCAGTACTTC | CASSQRILVREETQYF | . | TRBV4-1 | once | TRBJ2-5
TGTGCCAGCACTTGGGACAGAAGCACAGATACGCAGTATTTT | CASTWDRSTDTQYF | TRBD1 | TRBV6-5 | . | TRBJ2-3
TGTGCCAGCAGCACCCATTCCGGGACTAGCTCCTACGAGCAGTACTTC | CASSTHSGTSSYEQYF | TRBD2 | TRBV7-2 | . | TRBJ2-7
TGTGCCAGCTCAACTGCAAACAGGGCCGGAGAAGCTTTCTTT | CASSTANRAGEAFF | . | TRBV18 | . | TRBJ1-1
TGCGCCAGCAGCCAAGATCGGGGGAATTATGGCTACACCTTC | CASSQDRGNYGYTF | . | TRBV4-1 | . | TRBJ1-2
TGTGCCAGCAGTTTATCGGGCAGGCCCTACTATGGCTACACCTTC | CASSLSGRPYYGYTF | . | TRBV27 | . | TRBJ1-2
TGTGCCAGCAGTTTGCTAGCGGGAGCTCGCAATGAGCAGTTCTTC | CASSLLAGARNEQFF | TRBD2 | TRBV6-6 | . | TRBJ2-1
TGTGCCAGCAGCCAGACAGGGGGCGTGGAGACCCAGTACTTC | CASSQTGGVETQYF | TRBD1 | TRBV5-6 | . | TRBJ2-5
TGTGCCATCAGTAGGGGGACAGGTAAGGCCACTGAAGCTTTCTTT | CAISRGTGKATEAFF | TRBD1 | TRBV10-3 | once | TRBJ1-1
TGTGCCAGCAGTTACGGGAGAAACACCGGGGAGCTGTTTTTT | CASSYGRNTGELFF | . | TRBV6-4 | . | TRBJ2-2
TGTGCCAGCAGCCGACCGCAGGGGCAGGGTTCACCCCTCCACTTT | CASSRPQGQGSPLHF | . | TRBV7-2 | . | TRBJ1-6
TGCGCCAGCAGCCAAGCGGGGTATGGCACCGGGGAGCTGTTTTTT | CASSQAGYGTGELFF | . | TRBV4-3 | . | TRBJ2-2
TGCGCCAGCAGCGGGACAACTGTTGCTGGGGCCAACGTCCTGACTTTC | CASSGTTVAGANVLTF | . | TRBV5-1 | . | TRBJ2-6
TGCGCCAGCAGGACAGGGAGCTCCTACAATGAGCAGTTCTTC | CASRTGSSYNEQFF | TRBD1 | TRBV10-2 | . | TRBJ2-1
TGTGCCAGCAGCCAAGGACAGACAGGCGCTGAAGCTTTCTTT | CASSQGQTGAEAFF | . | TRBV14 | . | TRBJ1-1
TGTGCCAGCAGGTTCCGGGTCTCGTACACTGAAGCTTTCTTT | CASRFRVSYTEAFF | . | TRBV2 | . | TRBJ1-1
TGTGCCAGCTCTGCGTCATCTTGGGAGCAGTACTTC | CASSASSWEQYF | . | TRBV2 | . | TRBJ2-7
TGTGCCAGCAGTTTGTCCAGTCTAGAGACCCAGTACTTC | CASSLSSLETQYF | . | TRBV28 | . | TRBJ2-5
TGTGCCAGTGCCCGAGGGTACCAAGAGACCCAGTACTTC | CASARGYQETQYF | . | TRBV19 | . | TRBJ2-5